The sample holds a few counts of the clone carrying this TCR delta chain. The antigen remains unidentified. The junction departs from the called germline gene at one end, perhaps through a read error. These data come from a study of Vδ1+ human thymocytes. Study findings and constraints: Thymic TRG and TRD repertoires appeared highly polyclonal, with Gaussian CDR3 length distributions. Bulk data may be misread because of unexpected Vdelta2 sequences. Donors shared many TRG clonotypes but few TRD clonotypes. Thymic delta-chain repertoires held roughly 20% Vdelta2 sequences and few Vdelta3, despite high sort purity.

Vdelta1+ thymocyte sorts reached between roughly 97% and 99.6% purity. RNA was extracted from the cells and then reverse transcribed. The CDR3 regions were amplified by multiplex PCR from V-gene primers to a constant-region primer. TCRdb reprocessed the multiplex PCR reads using CATT. Counted here are about 50,000 delta-chain clones, over 13% occurring once; the ten biggest clones make up over 0.35%. The germline V gene encodes CDR1 GEAIGNYY and CDR2 EKD. The CDR3 length is 16 residues. The chain is built from TRDV2 and TRDJ1; 7 nucleotides agree with TRDD3. The clonotype originates from a girl less than two years old who had congenital heart surgery. The material sequenced was Vdelta1+ gamma-delta thymocytes from the thymus. Subset noted: FACS-sorted CD3+ TCRalphabeta- TCRVdelta1+ TCRVdelta2- thymocytes. Written as DNA, the CDR3 is TGTGCCTGTGGCACCGTACCTGGGGGTACACCCGATAAACTCATCTTT. Protein sequence: CACGTVPGGTPDKLIF.